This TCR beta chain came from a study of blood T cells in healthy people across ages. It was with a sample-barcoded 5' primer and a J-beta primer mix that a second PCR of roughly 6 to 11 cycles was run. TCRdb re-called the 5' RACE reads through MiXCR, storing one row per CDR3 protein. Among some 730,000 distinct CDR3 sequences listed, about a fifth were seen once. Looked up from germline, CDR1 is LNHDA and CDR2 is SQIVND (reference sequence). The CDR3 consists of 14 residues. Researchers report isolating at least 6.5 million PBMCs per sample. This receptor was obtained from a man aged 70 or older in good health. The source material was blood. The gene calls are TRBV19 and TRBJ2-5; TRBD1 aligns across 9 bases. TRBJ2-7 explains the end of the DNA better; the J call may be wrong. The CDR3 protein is CASSTGTGLSEQYF. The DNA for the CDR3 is TGTGCCAGTAGTACGGGGACAGGGCTCTCCGAGCAGTACTTC.